Listed below are T cell receptor beta chains from one sample, sequenced in a study of blood T cells in healthy people across ages. TCRdb reprocessed the 5' RACE reads with MiXCR, giving one entry per CDR3 protein. The top ten hold 7% to 9% of the sample, which has 1.5 million to 2 million distinct CDR3 sequences, 28% seen once. Source material: blood. These TCRs come from a woman younger than 45 in good health. Both conserved end residues are part of each CDR3. Each record gives: clone size, D gene, V gene, J gene, CDR3 DNA, CDR3 protein. A D gene is named only where the DNA matches it firmly. Size is omitted from some rows. Given values are once, few, many or a class for expanded clones.

clone size: many; D gene: NA; V gene: TRBV27; J gene: TRBJ2-7; CDR3 DNA: TGTGCCAGCTCGCCCCAGGGGGGGCTCAACTACGAGCAGTACTTC; CDR3 protein: CASSPQGGLNYEQYF
clone size: NA; D gene: NA; V gene: TRBV7-9; J gene: TRBJ2-7; CDR3 DNA: TGTGCCAGCAGCTCCACTAGCTCCTTTCTCGAGCAGTACTTC; CDR3 protein: CASSSTSSFLEQYF
clone size: NA; D gene: NA; V gene: TRBV3-1; J gene: TRBJ2-3; CDR3 DNA: TGTGCCAGCAGCCAAGCTGGTCGGGGGAAGGATACGCAGTATTTT; CDR3 protein: CASSQAGRGKDTQYF
clone size: NA; D gene: TRBD2; V gene: TRBV19; J gene: TRBJ2-7; CDR3 DNA: TGTGCCAGTAGTATCTCGGGACTAGCGCTGTACGAGCAGTACTTC; CDR3 protein: CASSISGLALYEQYF
clone size: NA; D gene: TRBD1; V gene: TRBV15; J gene: TRBJ1-5; CDR3 DNA: TGTGCCACCAGTAAAGACAGGGTTTGGCCCCAGCATTTT; CDR3 protein: CATSKDRVWPQHF
clone size: many; D gene: TRBD2; V gene: TRBV4-1; J gene: TRBJ2-7; CDR3 DNA: TGCGCCAGCAGCCAAGAGGGAAATAGCGGGGGTTCCTACTCCTACGAGCAGTACTTC; CDR3 protein: CASSQEGNSGGSYSYEQYF
clone size: NA; D gene: NA; V gene: TRBV6-4; J gene: TRBJ2-1; CDR3 DNA: TGTGCCAGCAGTGACTCGGTGGGTACAGGGGGGGATGCTGAGCAGTTCTTC; CDR3 protein: CASSDSVGTGGDAEQFF
clone size: NA; D gene: NA; V gene: TRBV11-3; J gene: TRBJ2-5; CDR3 DNA: TGTGCCAGCAGCGATAGCGGGACAGGCAAGCAGTACTTC; CDR3 protein: CASSDSGTGKQYF
clone size: NA; D gene: NA; V gene: TRBV20-1; J gene: TRBJ2-3; CDR3 DNA: TGCAGTGCTAGAGGGTCTACATCAGCGCAGTATTTT; CDR3 protein: CSARGSTSAQYF
clone size: NA; D gene: NA; V gene: TRBV28; J gene: TRBJ1-1; CDR3 DNA: TGTGCCAGCAGTTTTAGCGGACACTCGAACACTGAAGCTTTCTTT; CDR3 protein: CASSFSGHSNTEAFF
clone size: few; D gene: TRBD2; V gene: TRBV29-1; J gene: TRBJ2-1; CDR3 DNA: TGCAGCGTTGATGCTAGCGGATCTTACAATGAGCAGTTCTTC; CDR3 protein: CSVDASGSYNEQFF
clone size: many; D gene: TRBD1; V gene: TRBV4-2; J gene: TRBJ2-1; CDR3 DNA: TGTGCCAGCAGCCAAGGTTCCGGGACAGGGGGCTTCTACAATGAGCAGTTCTTC; CDR3 protein: CASSQGSGTGGFYNEQFF
clone size: many; D gene: NA; V gene: TRBV7-2; J gene: TRBJ2-1; CDR3 DNA: TGTGCCAGCAGCTTAAGCCCTAGCTCCTACAATGAGCAGTTCTTC; CDR3 protein: CASSLSPSSYNEQFF
clone size: few; D gene: NA; V gene: TRBV12-5; J gene: TRBJ2-7; CDR3 DNA: TGTGCTAGTGGTTTTGGTGAGATAGCATCCGAGCAGTACTTC; CDR3 protein: CASGFGEIASEQYF
clone size: NA; D gene: TRBD1; V gene: TRBV25-1; J gene: TRBJ2-7; CDR3 DNA: TGTGCCAGCAGTGAATTGGGACAGGGGGAAGAGCAGTACTTC; CDR3 protein: CASSELGQGEEQYF
clone size: NA; D gene: NA; V gene: TRBV4-3; J gene: TRBJ2-2; CDR3 DNA: TGCGCCAGCAGCCAAGCTGTCGCCGGGGCCTCGGGGGAGCTGTTTTTT; CDR3 protein: CASSQAVAGASGELFF
clone size: NA; D gene: NA; V gene: TRBV19; J gene: TRBJ2-5; CDR3 DNA: TGTGCCAGTAGTCCTAGCGGACAGTTCTTGGGCGAGACCCAGTACTTC; CDR3 protein: CASSPSGQFLGETQYF
clone size: few; D gene: NA; V gene: TRBV5-1; J gene: TRBJ2-1; CDR3 DNA: TGCGCCAGCAGCCCTCCTAGGGACAACAATGAGCAGTTCTTC; CDR3 protein: CASSPPRDNNEQFF
clone size: many; D gene: TRBD2; V gene: TRBV7-2; J gene: TRBJ2-5; CDR3 DNA: TGTGCCAGCAGCTTATGGGGGGGGCAAGAGACCCAGTACTTC; CDR3 protein: CASSLWGGQETQYF
clone size: NA; D gene: NA; V gene: TRBV7-9; J gene: TRBJ2-1; CDR3 DNA: TGTGCCAGCAGCTTAGTGTACAGGGCCCACAATGAGCAGTTCTTC; CDR3 protein: CASSLVYRAHNEQFF
clone size: few; D gene: TRBD1; V gene: TRBV2; J gene: TRBJ2-7; CDR3 DNA: TGTGCCGGGATCCTTGGACAGGGGTCCTACGAGCAGTACTTC; CDR3 protein: CAGILGQGSYEQYF
clone size: NA; D gene: NA; V gene: TRBV15; J gene: TRBJ2-1; CDR3 DNA: TGTGCCACCAGCAGAGATAGGATGAAGAGTCATGAGCAGTTCTTC; CDR3 protein: CATSRDRMKSHEQFF
clone size: few; D gene: NA; V gene: TRBV15; J gene: TRBJ2-5; CDR3 DNA: TGTGCCACCAGCATTGAGGGAGAGACCCAGTACTTC; CDR3 protein: CATSIEGETQYF
clone size: NA; D gene: TRBD1; V gene: TRBV15; J gene: TRBJ1-4; CDR3 DNA: TGTGCCACCAGCAGAGAAGACAGGGGGAGGGAAAAACTGTTTTTT; CDR3 protein: CATSREDRGREKLFF
clone size: NA; D gene: TRBD2; V gene: TRBV2; J gene: TRBJ2-7; CDR3 DNA: TGTGCCAGCAGGGGGACTAGCGGGGGGTCGGATGAGCAGTACTTC; CDR3 protein: CASRGTSGGSDEQYF
clone size: many; D gene: NA; V gene: TRBV7-2; J gene: TRBJ2-1; CDR3 DNA: TGTGCCAGCAGCTTACGGGGGACTGGGGAGCAGTTCTTC; CDR3 protein: CASSLRGTGEQFF
clone size: NA; D gene: NA; V gene: TRBV9; J gene: TRBJ1-6; CDR3 DNA: TGTGCCAGCAGCCGAGGGGTTGGGAGCTCCTATAATTCACCCCTCCACTTT; CDR3 protein: CASSRGVGSSYNSPLHF
clone size: many; D gene: TRBD2; V gene: TRBV24-1; J gene: TRBJ2-7; CDR3 DNA: TGTGCCACCAGTGATCCAACCGGGACTACCTACGAGCAGTACTTC; CDR3 protein: CATSDPTGTTYEQYF
clone size: NA; D gene: TRBD1; V gene: TRBV2; J gene: TRBJ1-5; CDR3 DNA: TGTGCCAGCAGTGTGGGACAGGGCCCTCAGCCCCAGCATTTT; CDR3 protein: CASSVGQGPQPQHF
clone size: NA; D gene: TRBD1; V gene: TRBV5-1; J gene: TRBJ2-6; CDR3 DNA: TGCGCCAGCAGCTTGTCCGACAGGGGTAATTCTGGGGCCAACGTCCTGACTTTC; CDR3 protein: CASSLSDRGNSGANVLTF
clone size: few; D gene: NA; V gene: TRBV12-3/TRBV12-4; J gene: TRBJ2-5; CDR3 DNA: TGTGCCAGCAGTTTCGACAAGATGGAGACCCAGTACTTC; CDR3 protein: CASSFDKMETQYF
clone size: NA; D gene: TRBD2; V gene: TRBV3-1; J gene: TRBJ2-3; CDR3 DNA: TGTGCCAGCAGCCAAGGAACAGCGGGAGTCACAGATACGCAGTATTTT; CDR3 protein: CASSQGTAGVTDTQYF
clone size: NA; D gene: TRBD2; V gene: TRBV20-1; J gene: TRBJ2-5; CDR3 DNA: TGCAGTGCTAGGACTAGCGGGAGTGGAAAGACCCAGTACTTC; CDR3 protein: CSARTSGSGKTQYF
clone size: few; D gene: TRBD2; V gene: TRBV6-5; J gene: TRBJ2-1; CDR3 DNA: TGTGCCAGCAGTCCCGGGACTAGCGATTCCAATGAGCAGTTCTTC; CDR3 protein: CASSPGTSDSNEQFF
clone size: many; D gene: TRBD1; V gene: TRBV9; J gene: TRBJ2-1; CDR3 DNA: TGTGCCAGCAGCGACAGGGGTAGGGGCAATGAGCAGTTCTTC; CDR3 protein: CASSDRGRGNEQFF
clone size: NA; D gene: TRBD1; V gene: TRBV12-3/TRBV12-4; J gene: TRBJ2-3; CDR3 DNA: TGTGCCAGCATTAACAGGGGGCTTGTAGATACGCAGTATTTT; CDR3 protein: CASINRGLVDTQYF
clone size: many; D gene: TRBD2; V gene: TRBV5-5; J gene: TRBJ2-1; CDR3 DNA: TGTGCCAGCAGCTTGGTGCCTCCTAGCGGGGGATACAATGAGCAGTTCTTC; CDR3 protein: CASSLVPPSGGYNEQFF
clone size: few; D gene: TRBD1; V gene: TRBV3-1; J gene: TRBJ2-3; CDR3 DNA: TGTGCCACGATGGACAGGGGGGGTAATACGCAGTATTTT; CDR3 protein: CATMDRGGNTQYF
clone size: NA; D gene: NA; V gene: TRBV20-1; J gene: TRBJ2-1; CDR3 DNA: TGCAGTGCCCTCCCAATTCGGCGGGGGCCCTACAATGAGCAGTTCTTC; CDR3 protein: CSALPIRRGPYNEQFF
clone size: few; D gene: NA; V gene: TRBV28; J gene: TRBJ2-7; CDR3 DNA: TGTGCCAGCAGGGTACCCCTGTCCTCTAGACCGGGCTACGAGCAGTACTTC; CDR3 protein: CASRVPLSSRPGYEQYF
clone size: NA; D gene: TRBD2; V gene: TRBV20-1; J gene: TRBJ2-7; CDR3 DNA: TGCAGTGCTAGACCAGGACTAGCGTCCTACAATGAGCAGTACTTC; CDR3 protein: CSARPGLASYNEQYF
clone size: many; D gene: NA; V gene: TRBV7-9; J gene: TRBJ1-2; CDR3 DNA: TGTGCCAGCAGCTTAGTAGGGACGGATGGCTACACCTTC; CDR3 protein: CASSLVGTDGYTF
clone size: NA; D gene: TRBD2; V gene: TRBV20-1; J gene: TRBJ2-7; CDR3 DNA: TGCAGTGCTGGGGCCGGGACTAGCGGAACCCGAATTTCCTACGAGCGGTACTTC; CDR3 protein: CSAGAGTSGTRISYERYF
clone size: many; D gene: NA; V gene: TRBV7-6; J gene: TRBJ2-4; CDR3 DNA: TGTGCCAGCAGCCCTAACTCCGGGCTAAACATTCAGTACTTC; CDR3 protein: CASSPNSGLNIQYF
clone size: NA; D gene: TRBD2; V gene: TRBV20-1; J gene: TRBJ2-3; CDR3 DNA: TGCAGTGCCCCTACGGGGGGGGGTGATACGCAGTATTTT; CDR3 protein: CSAPTGGGDTQYF
clone size: many; D gene: TRBD2; V gene: TRBV27; J gene: TRBJ2-1; CDR3 DNA: TGTGCCAGCAGGCGCCCGGGGGGTCCACAGTTCTTC; CDR3 protein: CASRRPGGPQFF
clone size: NA; D gene: NA; V gene: TRBV9; J gene: TRBJ2-1; CDR3 DNA: TGTGCCAGCAGCGTTATTGTTGGCGGGGGCGGGGATGAGCAGTTCTTC; CDR3 protein: CASSVIVGGGGDEQFF
clone size: NA; D gene: TRBD1; V gene: TRBV28; J gene: TRBJ1-2; CDR3 DNA: TGTGCCAGCAGTCTTATGACAGGGGAAGGGGGCTACACCTTC; CDR3 protein: CASSLMTGEGGYTF
clone size: NA; D gene: NA; V gene: TRBV2; J gene: TRBJ1-5; CDR3 DNA: TGTGCCAGCAGATCGAGGGAAGGCAATCAGCCCCAGCATTTT; CDR3 protein: CASRSREGNQPQHF
clone size: NA; D gene: NA; V gene: TRBV29-1; J gene: TRBJ2-5; CDR3 DNA: TGCAGCGTTGAAGATCGTCGGGGGCAGGGTGGGACCCAGTACTTC; CDR3 protein: CSVEDRRGQGGTQYF
clone size: NA; D gene: NA; V gene: TRBV6-5; J gene: TRBJ2-5; CDR3 DNA: TGTGCCAGCAGTTCCTACGGGCGGGGAGAAGAGACCCAGTACTTC; CDR3 protein: CASSSYGRGEETQYF
clone size: many; D gene: NA; V gene: TRBV25-1; J gene: TRBJ1-2; CDR3 DNA: TGTGCCAGCAGTGAATGGGGTGGCGGTGGCTACACCTTC; CDR3 protein: CASSEWGGGGYTF
clone size: NA; D gene: NA; V gene: TRBV7-6; J gene: TRBJ2-2; CDR3 DNA: TGTGCCAGCCTAGCCTCAATCGGGGGCTCTAACACCGGGGAGCTGTTTTTT; CDR3 protein: CASLASIGGSNTGELFF
clone size: NA; D gene: NA; V gene: TRBV10-3; J gene: TRBJ1-1; CDR3 DNA: TGTGCCATCAGTTATGACGGCGGGAACACTGAAGCTTTCTTT; CDR3 protein: CAISYDGGNTEAFF
clone size: NA; D gene: NA; V gene: TRBV7-2; J gene: TRBJ2-7; CDR3 DNA: TGTGCCAGCAGCCCCGTCTTGGGCCCCTACGAGCAGTACTTC; CDR3 protein: CASSPVLGPYEQYF
clone size: NA; D gene: NA; V gene: TRBV5-1; J gene: TRBJ2-5; CDR3 DNA: TGCGCCAGCAGCTTGGGTAATCGGGGGAGCCAAGAACCCCAGTACTTC; CDR3 protein: CASSLGNRGSQEPQYF
clone size: NA; D gene: NA; V gene: TRBV5-6; J gene: TRBJ1-2; CDR3 DNA: TGTGCCAGCAGCTTGAACGGCCATGGCTACACCTTC; CDR3 protein: CASSLNGHGYTF
clone size: NA; D gene: NA; V gene: TRBV12-3/TRBV12-4; J gene: TRBJ1-6; CDR3 DNA: TGTGCCAGCAGCCCCGAGGTAAATTCACCCCTCCACTTT; CDR3 protein: CASSPEVNSPLHF
clone size: NA; D gene: TRBD2; V gene: TRBV29-1; J gene: TRBJ2-2; CDR3 DNA: TGCAGCGTTGATCCCCCGAGGACTAGCGGCAAGAACACCGGGGAGCTGTTTTTT; CDR3 protein: CSVDPPRTSGKNTGELFF